One and the same sample provided the 10 T cell receptor beta chains below, sequenced in a study of prognosis after radiotherapy for stage I lung cancer. Researchers used two-round multiplex PCR to amplify TCR beta CDR3 starting from genomic DNA. First-round PCR amplification was performed with primers specific to each TRBV and TRBJ gene. Each CDR3 protein gets one entry after TCRdb re-called the multiplex PCR reads with MiXCR. Of some 16,000 distinct CDR3 sequences in the sample, around 29% were seen once. Sequences were derived from PBMCs, sampled before or after stereotactic body radiation therapy (not recorded which). These receptor sequences come from a donor aged 50 or older with non-small cell lung cancer.

The sample holds many counts of this clonotype. The rearrangement links TRBV24-1 to TRBJ2-1, with 7 positions matching TRBD2. Germline lookup yields CDR1 KGHDR and CDR2 SFDVKD. This CDR3 region has 15 residues. With 3 bases clipped from V and 3 bases from J, the junction kept 4 bases outside the gene matches. CDR3: CATSDPGLSYNEQFF. In DNA, the CDR3 is TGTGCCACCAGTGATCCGGGACTAAGCTACAATGAGCAGTTCTTC.

This clonotype was detected many times. CDR3: CASSYAGGEISYNEQFF. The DNA of the CDR3 is TGTGCCAGCAGTTACGCGGGGGGGGAGATCTCCTACAATGAGCAGTTCTTC. This sequence joins TRBV12-3 or TRBV12-4 and TRBJ2-1; 9 positions match TRBD2. The CDR3 totals 17 residues. The J segment lost 0 bases and the V segment lost 4 bases, leaving 7 bases of the junction unmatched.

Many counts were recorded for this clonotype. The chain has TRBV6-1 and TRBJ1-1; D remains ambiguous. V was clipped by 7 bases and J by 4 bases, with 25 bases between them. This CDR3 contains 17 residues. Germline CDR1 is MNHNS and CDR2 is SASEGT. CDR3 sequence (DNA): TGTGCCAGCAAAAGGAACAGCGCGGTCTTTGGCGGCACTGAAGCTTTCTTT. Translated, it gives CASKRNSAVFGGTEAFF.

This clonotype appeared many times. The chain couples TRBV9 to TRBJ1-1; D call uncertain. This CDR3 is built from 14 residues. CDR1 SGDLS and CDR2 YYNGEE come from the germline V gene. Trimming stripped 4 bases from V and 0 bases from J, with 10 bases between. The CDR3 reads CASSTGGVNTEAFF. DNA for the CDR3: TGTGCCAGCAGCACCGGCGGGGTGAACACTGAAGCTTTCTTT. The complete variable domain, with remaining parts taken from reference TRBV9 and TRBJ1-1, reads DSGVTQTPKHLITATGQRVTLRCSPRSGDLSVYWYQQSLDQGLQFLIQYYNGEERAKGNILERFSAQQFPDLHSELNLSSLELGDSALYFCASSTGGVNTEAFFGQGTRLTVV.

This clonotype came up many times. The chain combines TRBV6-1 with TRBJ2-3, with 10 bases aligning to TRBD1. Germline CDR1 and CDR2: MNHNS and SASEGT. The V gene end was trimmed by 6 bases and the J gene end by 10 bases; junction bases not matched to a gene: 10. This CDR3 has 14 amino acids. The CDR3 loop reads CASRDGQGDMAQYF. The DNA of the CDR3 is TGTGCCAGCAGGGACGGACAGGGGGACATGGCGCAGTATTTT.

Judged by abundance, this clonotype is medium-sized. The chain couples TRBV11-2 to TRBJ2-3; TRBD2 matches 7 bases. Losses at the gene ends were 5 bases for V and 9 bases for J; bases not matched to a gene: 8. Germline CDR1 reads SGHAT; CDR2 reads FQNNGV. This CDR3 is built from 13 residues. CDR3 coding DNA: TGTGCCAGCAGCCGAGAACCCGGGGGGACGCAGTATTTT. It is translated as CASSREPGGTQYF.

The V call is TRBV24-1, the J call TRBJ2-3; the D gene could be TRBD1 or TRBD2 (5 bases each). This CDR3 has 14 amino acids. Trimming pared 9 bases from V and 0 bases from J, leaving 12 bases between. Germline CDR1 and CDR2: KGHDR and SFDVKD. The CDR3 spells CATEGKASTDTQYF. The CDR3 bases are TGTGCCACCGAGGGGAAGGCCAGCACAGATACGCAGTATTTT.

This clonotype was seen many times. The V and J genes are TRBV28 and TRBJ2-1; D is unclear. V was pared by 4 bases and J by 6 bases, with 4 bases between. Per the germline V gene, CDR1 is MDHEN and CDR2 is SYDVKM. The CDR3 totals 11 residues. In DNA form, the CDR3 reads TGTGCCAGCAGTTATTTCAATGAGCAGTTCTTC. It specifies CASSYFNEQFF.

About this clonotype itself: Its ends do not fully match the called genes, so a read error is possible. The V call is TRBV7-9, the J call TRBJ1-4; 8 bases map to TRBD1. This CDR3 contains 15 residues. Per the germline V gene, CDR1 is SEHNR and CDR2 is FQNEAQ (reference sequence). Here the CDR3 reads CASSCPGGDRGKLIF. Here the CDR3 DNA reads TGTGCCAGCAGCTGCCCAGGGGGCGATCGCGGAAAACTGATTTTT. Variable domain in full (rest from reference TRBV7-9 and TRBJ1-4): DTGVSQNPRHKITKRGQNVTFRCDPISEHNRLYWYRQTLGQGPEFLTYFQNEAQLEKSRLLSDRFSAERPKGSFSTLEIQRTEQGDSAMYLCASSCPGGDRGKLIFGSGTQLSVL.

The gene calls are TRBV9 and TRBJ1-2; D is perhaps TRBD1 (5 bases). CDR3 length: 19 residues. CDR1 and CDR2 from the germline V gene are SGDLS and YYNGEE. The V and J ends lost 4 bases and 8 bases respectively, with 33 bases between them. CDR3 nucleotides: TGTGCCAGCAGCACAGGACAATCAGGACGGACTTGGAGTGGCCCCGGCTACACCTTC. Translated: CASSTGQSGRTWSGPGYTF.